This T cell receptor (beta chain) appears in the sequencing data of a study of human T cells and chemical hapten exposure (dated by TCRdb to the early 2020s). Background on the whole study: For sensitization, 2% DPC in acetone was applied to a 2 cm by 2 cm area of upper inner arm skin. Patients additionally received weekly therapeutic DPC doses to the scalp throughout the approximately 22-week study period. Patch testing was performed on the upper back with Finn chambers containing 0.01% DPC, and the patch tests were scored after 6 days according to International Contact Dermatitis Research Group standards. Most of the patients in the cohort were female, and the cohort covered alopecia areata with under or over 50% scalp involvement, alopecia totalis and alopecia universalis. Libraries were pooled for sequencing, and per-sample TCR yields varied mainly because of small differences in library volumes within the pool. In alopecia patients, the study followed how the peripheral blood TCR repertoire changed in vivo over primary and secondary sensitization to diphenylcyclopropenone (DPC), a hapten. Blood samples were taken from patients before sensitization (week 0) and at 2, 6 and about 24 weeks after DPC sensitization. Roughly 30 alopecia patients provided blood for TCR sequencing at one to four time points (pre-sensitization, 2, 6 and 24 weeks). The investigation overall reported the following: Because every patient had alopecia, a presumed autoimmune disease, the patients' immune response might differ from that of healthy individuals. The number of PT1 expanded TCRs positively correlated with patch test score, significant at thresholds 8, 16 and 32 but not 4. No change with DPC sensitization was found in the number of TCRs above 1 in 1000 frequency, and no evidence of global repertoire structure alterations was found. Significantly more large CDR3 similarity clusters were formed by expanded TCRs than by pre-sensitization or healthy control sets, consistent with antigen-driven responses. Repeated subsampling changed both the strength of the expansion versus patch-test correlation and the threshold at which that correlation became significant.

This clonotype was picked up many times. What this receptor recognizes is not known. Base qualities are not at hand, and no much larger clone is one base apart. Sample time point, as interpreted from the label and publication: patch test 3, about 24 weeks after DPC sensitization. The treatment or condition label corresponds to: therapeutic diphenylcyclopropenone sensitization with weekly scalp DPC. At every patch-test visit, the blood draw took place before the patch test was put on. Eligible patients were aged 18 to 70, diagnosed with alopecia, deemed suitable for DPC therapy, and excluded if pregnant. Total RNA was extracted from unfractionated whole blood collected in Tempus Blood RNA tubes. V ends up 8 bases short and J 6 bases short, with an unmatched junction base count of 9. CDR1 and CDR2, per the germline V gene, are SNHLY and FYNNEI. The CDR3 measures 13 amino acids from cysteine to phenylalanine. Only CDR3 DNA is held: 39 bases, read in frame from base 1.

Receptor amplification or capture employed RACE. The sample was run on a NextSeq 500. During library preparation, unique molecular identifiers were attached to individual cDNA molecules so that TCRs could be counted quantitatively and reproducibly. Both TCR alpha and TCR beta chains were sequenced from each blood RNA sample. The authors' analysis ran thus. A median of around 96,000 TCRs per sample was observed, with a range of about 20,000 to 690,600. The Decombinator software suite was used to annotate V, J and CDR3 in the TCR reads. For PS versus PT1 abundance plots, all samples were subsampled to the same number of TCRs (28,000). TCRs were defined as expanded if absent before sensitization and observed at least eight times at the 2-week time point. The public sequencing data were trimmed at Q25 with fastp and processed into clonotypes with MiXCR by TCRdb, which kept only in-frame beta chains. For every CDR3 protein sequence, its rows merge into one entry that carries the most common genes and DNA. In this record, the V and J calls reflect TCRdb's handling and not the investigators' own analysis. The sample table shows approximately 32,000 distinct CDR3 sequences, and 4.5% to 7.5% are seen once. Clones ranked in the top ten supply approximately 5% of the sample.

In this chain, TRBV2 is recombined with TRBJ2-7; 8 junctional bases match TRBD1. Sequences were derived from whole blood, sampled in connection with sensitization to the hapten diphenylcyclopropenone (DPC). The TCR originated in a man aged 30 to 39 with alopecia areata. Some clones in this sample may be carry-over from other donors' samples. The CDR3 protein is CASADRGTGEQYF. The sequence in DNA is TGTGCCAGCGCCGACAGGGGTACAGGCGAGCAGTACTTC.